This T cell receptor (beta chain) was identified during a study of T cell repertoires in cytomegalovirus infection (dated by TCRdb to between 2018 and 2021). For the study in its entirety: Because public TCR beta signatures pointed to carriage of CMV infection together with the matching HLA type, the HLA type of each donor mattered for the analysis.

The paper's findings and limits, for the study overall: In both this cohort and an independent cohort of several hundred donors, the cumulative frequency of public TCR beta family members distinguished carriers of CMV infection plus the relevant HLA type. The ex vivo response was dominated by HLA-C-restricted CMV-specific TCR beta clonotypes, and the single most frequent clonotype in two of eight donors was supplied by these HLA-C-restricted clonotypes.

According to the germline V gene, CDR1 reads SQVTM and CDR2 reads ANQGSEA. There are 14 amino acids in the CDR3, from cysteine to phenylalanine inclusive. CDR3 DNA is the only sequence kept; it has 42 bases, read in frame from the first base. V loses 4 bases of germline sequence and J loses 1 base, and the interval between the two ends is 13 bases. In this sample, this clonotype turned up a few times. Its recognized antigen is unknown. The sample holds no much larger clone one base away, and base qualities are not on file. Instrument on record: Illumina HiSeq 1500. TCRdb applied fastp at Q25 and MiXCR to the public reads, then kept only in-frame beta chains. Each entry merges the rows of one CDR3 protein and shows their most common DNA and genes. The sample contains about 320,000 distinct CDR3 sequences, over 7.5% of them found a single time. Around 4.1% of the sample goes to the ten largest clones.

The clonotype was recovered from a human donor in good health (CMV status not recorded). Some clones in this sample may be carry-over from other donors' samples. The chain links TRBV29-1 with TRBJ1-1; the D gene identity is not certain. Sample: PBMCs. Here is the DNA: TGCAGCGTTGGAGTCCCACCGGGGAACACTGAAGCTTTCTTT. Its protein product is CSVGVPPGNTEAFF.